This is a list of T cell receptor beta chains from one sample in a study of CD8 T cells in ankylosing spondylitis. MiXCR was run by TCRdb on the 5' RACE reads, yielding one entry per CDR3 protein. The sample carries some 240,000 distinct CDR3 sequences, 15% to 20% recorded once. Source material: blood, either unsorted or a sorted T cell fraction (not recorded which). Receptors were obtained from a male donor with ankylosing spondylitis or in good health (not recorded which). Both conserved end residues are part of each CDR3. A D gene is named only where the DNA matches it firmly. Not every row has a clone size; where given, it reads once, few, many or a size class.

TRBV7-8,few,TRBJ2-2,.,CASSAGLNTGELFF,TGTGCCAGCAGCGCGGGACTGAACACCGGGGAGCTGTTTTTT
TRBV6-2/TRBV6-3,many,TRBJ2-1,.,CASTHGGEQFF,TGTGCCAGCACCCACGGGGGTGAGCAGTTCTTC
TRBV29-1,.,TRBJ2-3,.,CSVEVGRGFDTQYF,TGCAGCGTTGAAGTAGGCAGGGGATTCGATACGCAGTATTTT
TRBV28,many,TRBJ2-3,.,CASSSGFVQSTDTQYF,TGTGCCAGCAGTTCGGGTTTTGTACAGAGCACAGATACGCAGTATTTT
TRBV7-6,few,TRBJ1-3,.,CASSQDLSGNTIYF,TGTGCCAGCAGCCAGGACCTCTCTGGAAACACCATATATTTT
TRBV4-1,.,TRBJ2-1,TRBD2,CASSHSPGLAGGYNEQFF,TGCGCCAGCAGCCATTCTCCGGGACTAGCGGGAGGTTACAATGAGCAGTTCTTC
TRBV6-1,.,TRBJ2-5,TRBD2,CASSDPGTTYQETQYF,TGTGCCAGCAGTGATCCCGGGACTACCTACCAAGAGACCCAGTACTTC
TRBV6-4,few,TRBJ2-2,TRBD2,CASSELAGTAGELFF,TGTGCCAGCAGCGAACTAGCGGGAACGGCCGGGGAGCTGTTTTTT
TRBV20-1,many,TRBJ1-1,.,CSARDQTPEAFF,TGCAGTGCTAGAGATCAAACCCCTGAAGCTTTCTTT
TRBV9,.,TRBJ2-3,TRBD1,CASSVTGGWTDTQYF,TGTGCCAGCAGCGTGACAGGGGGCTGGACAGATACGCAGTATTTT
TRBV11-2,.,TRBJ2-7,TRBD2,CASSQLAGGVSGEQYF,TGTGCCAGCAGCCAATTAGCGGGAGGCGTTTCCGGCGAGCAGTACTTC
TRBV10-3,many,TRBJ1-1,.,CAISEIGREAFF,TGTGCCATCAGTGAGATCGGCAGAGAAGCTTTCTTT
TRBV20-1,.,TRBJ2-7,TRBD2,CSARVFREGFEQYF,TGCAGTGCTAGAGTATTTCGGGAGGGCTTCGAGCAGTACTTC
TRBV4-1,.,TRBJ2-3,.,CASSIRDGTDTQYF,TGCGCCAGCAGCATCCGGGACGGCACAGATACGCAGTATTTT
TRBV20-1,.,TRBJ1-1,.,CSASPPGHLNTEAFF,TGCAGTGCTAGTCCCCCGGGACACCTGAACACTGAAGCTTTCTTT
TRBV2,.,TRBJ2-5,TRBD2,CASRVGLASSYQETQYF,TGTGCCAGCAGAGTAGGACTAGCGTCGTCCTACCAAGAGACCCAGTACTTC
TRBV11-2,few,TRBJ2-1,.,CASSLAFEQFF,TGTGCCAGCAGCTTAGCGTTTGAGCAGTTCTTC
TRBV4-1,few,TRBJ1-4,TRBD1,CASSQDLPGGVSVTNEKLFF,TGCGCCAGCAGCCAAGATCTTCCAGGGGGCGTCTCTGTAACTAATGAAAAACTGTTTTTT
TRBV25-1,.,TRBJ2-1,TRBD1,CASSATRDRGFYEQFF,TGTGCCAGCAGTGCGACTCGGGACAGGGGATTTTATGAGCAGTTCTTC
TRBV4-1,many,TRBJ2-7,.,CASSQGERGGYEQYF,TGCGCCAGCAGCCAAGGGGAGAGGGGCGGCTACGAGCAGTACTTC
TRBV6-2/TRBV6-3,.,TRBJ2-7,TRBD1,CASSPTGTAYEQYF,TGTGCCAGCAGCCCAACCGGGACAGCCTACGAGCAGTACTTC
TRBV28,.,TRBJ2-1,.,CASSPGPGVYEQFF,TGTGCCAGCAGTCCGGGACCAGGGGTCTATGAGCAGTTCTTC
TRBV20-1,many,TRBJ2-7,TRBD2,CSAGAISGITYEQYF,TGCAGTGCTGGGGCCATTAGCGGGATCACCTACGAGCAGTACTTC
TRBV4-3,.,TRBJ2-7,.,CASSQDGDLSYEQYF,TGCGCCAGCAGCCAAGATGGGGACCTCTCCTACGAGCAGTACTTC
TRBV12-3/TRBV12-4,many,TRBJ2-1,.,CASRSTGGQGYNVEQFF,TGTGCCAGCAGGTCCACAGGTGGCCAAGGGTACAATGTTGAGCAGTTCTTC
TRBV29-1,few,TRBJ2-7,TRBD1,CSVEDSRTLTGGEYEQYF,TGCAGCGTTGAAGACTCCAGGACTTTGACAGGGGGCGAATACGAGCAGTACTTC
TRBV4-3,few,TRBJ1-2,.,CASSQDKAGFAYGYTF,TGCGCCAGCAGCCAAGATAAGGCAGGTTTTGCCTATGGCTACACCTTC
TRBV25-1,.,TRBJ2-1,TRBD2,CASSELAGEGNEQFF,TGTGCCAGCAGTGAACTGGCGGGAGAGGGCAATGAGCAGTTCTTC
TRBV20-1,.,TRBJ2-7,.,CSVGIEPSYEQYF,TGCAGTGTAGGTATTGAGCCCAGCTACGAGCAGTACTTC
TRBV4-1,.,TRBJ2-1,.,CASSQPQLATDNEQFF,TGCGCCAGCAGCCAACCTCAACTAGCTACCGACAATGAGCAGTTCTTC
TRBV9,few,TRBJ2-2,.,CASSVARGRNTGELFF,TGTGCCAGCAGCGTAGCTCGGGGACGGAACACCGGGGAGCTGTTTTTT
TRBV6-4,many,TRBJ2-3,TRBD1,CASSDGQGADTQYF,TGTGCCAGCAGTGACGGACAGGGGGCAGATACGCAGTATTTT
TRBV9,large,TRBJ2-1,.,CASSVEPNSYNEQFF,TGTGCCAGCAGCGTAGAGCCCAACTCCTACAATGAGCAGTTCTTC
TRBV19,few,TRBJ2-1,TRBD2,CASSQREEGYNEQFF,TGTGCCAGTAGCCAGCGGGAAGAGGGGTACAATGAGCAGTTCTTC
TRBV29-1,few,TRBJ2-4,.,CSVEISGYDIQYF,TGCAGCGTTGAAATAAGTGGCTACGACATTCAGTACTTC
TRBV10-3,.,TRBJ2-5,TRBD2,CAISSGTRSEETQYF,TGTGCCATCAGTTCCGGGACTAGGTCCGAAGAGACCCAGTACTTC
TRBV5-1,few,TRBJ2-3,TRBD1,CASSFNPVDRVVDTQYF,TGCGCCAGCAGCTTTAATCCCGTTGACAGGGTGGTCGATACGCAGTATTTT
TRBV6-1,.,TRBJ2-7,.,CASSELTGFYEQYF,TGTGCCAGCAGTGAATTAACCGGATTCTACGAGCAGTACTTC
TRBV10-3,.,TRBJ2-1,TRBD2,CAISDGPSGSSYNEQFF,TGTGCCATCAGTGATGGCCCAAGCGGGAGCTCCTACAATGAGCAGTTCTTC
TRBV29-1,many,TRBJ2-1,.,CSVEGTPGHYYNEQFF,TGCAGCGTTGAAGGTACGCCGGGACACTACTACAATGAGCAGTTCTTC
TRBV29-1,many,TRBJ2-3,TRBD2,CSVAGTNERPTNTQYF,TGCAGCGTTGCGGGGACTAACGAGCGACCCACTAATACGCAGTATTTT
TRBV27,few,TRBJ2-1,TRBD2,CASSQTGHGTSAGDEQFF,TGTGCCAGCAGCCAGACAGGACATGGGACTAGCGCGGGCGATGAGCAGTTCTTC
TRBV5-5,.,TRBJ2-5,.,CASTPRRTEDETQYF,TGTGCCAGCACCCCCCGTAGGACAGAAGACGAGACCCAGTACTTC
TRBV12-3/TRBV12-4,many,TRBJ2-7,.,CASSLAALVSEQYF,TGTGCCAGCAGTTTAGCTGCACTAGTAAGCGAGCAGTACTTC
TRBV7-8,.,TRBJ2-2,TRBD2,CASSLRSVPSGLTGELFF,TGTGCCAGCAGCTTACGGTCCGTTCCTAGCGGCCTCACCGGGGAGCTGTTTTTT
TRBV27,once,TRBJ2-7,TRBD1,CASRRQGAYEQYF,TGTGCCAGCAGACGACAGGGCGCCTACGAGCAGTACTTC
TRBV9,.,TRBJ1-5,TRBD1,CASSSGTGSNQPQHF,TGTGCCAGCAGCTCGGGGACAGGGAGCAATCAGCCCCAGCATTTT
TRBV4-2,once,TRBJ2-1,TRBD2,CASSQTPQGAGYYNEQFF,TGTGCCAGCAGCCAAACCCCCCAGGGAGCGGGATACTACAATGAGCAGTTCTTC
TRBV4-2,.,TRBJ2-2,.,CASSPGVGELFF,TGTGCCAGCAGCCCCGGGGTTGGGGAGCTGTTTTTT
TRBV7-2,.,TRBJ2-7,TRBD2,CASSIGLATYEQYF,TGTGCCAGCAGCATAGGACTAGCCACCTACGAGCAGTACTTC
TRBV29-1,many,TRBJ2-5,TRBD2,CSALAGAGETQYF,TGCAGCGCCCTAGCGGGAGCCGGTGAGACCCAGTACTTC
TRBV18,.,TRBJ1-4,.,CASSAGALNEKLFF,TGTGCCAGCTCAGCCGGTGCCCTAAATGAAAAACTGTTTTTT
TRBV29-1,few,TRBJ2-5,TRBD1,CSVPAGQGVETQYF,TGCAGCGTCCCCGCGGGACAGGGGGTGGAGACCCAGTACTTC
TRBV5-5,few,TRBJ2-3,.,CASSQWIRSTDTQYF,TGTGCCAGCAGCCAATGGATAAGAAGCACAGATACGCAGTATTTT
TRBV28,many,TRBJ2-1,TRBD1,CASTVLTGGSNEQFF,TGTGCCAGCACCGTGTTGACAGGGGGTTCCAATGAGCAGTTCTTC
TRBV2,.,TRBJ2-5,TRBD2,CASSEFALGGFQETQYF,TGTGCCAGCAGTGAATTTGCGCTCGGGGGGTTCCAAGAGACCCAGTACTTC
TRBV20-1,many,TRBJ2-1,TRBD1,CSARDWQGANSPNEQFF,TGCAGTGCTAGAGATTGGCAGGGGGCAAACAGCCCCAATGAGCAGTTCTTC
TRBV2,.,TRBJ2-1,.,CASRGLNEQFF,TGTGCCAGCAGGGGGCTCAATGAGCAGTTCTTC
TRBV20-1,once,TRBJ2-7,.,CSARDRELTSYEQYF,TGCAGTGCTAGAGATCGGGAACTAACCTCCTACGAGCAGTACTTC
TRBV7-2,many,TRBJ2-1,.,CASSRSRESSYNEQFF,TGTGCCAGCAGTCGCAGCAGGGAGAGCTCCTACAATGAGCAGTTCTTC